This is a list of T cell receptor beta chains from one sample in a study of T-cell reconstitution after alpha-beta-depleted transplantation in children. TCRdb re-called the PCR reads through MiXCR, storing one row per CDR3 protein. The sample yields 190,000 or so distinct CDR3 sequences, approximately 6.6% seen once. The material sequenced was PBMCs from the stem cell graft donor, taken from the stem cell graft. The receptor source for this set is a human donor who donated a stem cell graft to a child with Wiskott-Aldrich syndrome. CDR3s include the opening cysteine and the closing phenylalanine or tryptophan.

j_call | v_call | cdr3_aa
TRBJ2-3 | TRBV5-1 | CASSYGTSGGATDTQYF
TRBJ1-2 | TRBV7-2 | CASKQDRGTNYGYTF
TRBJ2-3 | TRBV18 | CASSPVQMSTDTQYF
TRBJ1-6 | TRBV7-8 | CASSLSGFLRSPLHF
TRBJ2-1 | TRBV7-2 | CASTQGLAAYNEQFF
TRBJ2-3 | TRBV2 | CASSEATGRRTDTQYF
TRBJ2-2 | TRBV12-3/TRBV12-4 | CAIVRGPDTGELFF
TRBJ1-1 | TRBV5-1 | CASSITDMNTEAFF
TRBJ2-3 | TRBV30 | CAGSYSGGVGADTQYF
TRBJ1-5 | TRBV7-6 | CASSLGPYQPQHF
TRBJ2-7 | TRBV20-1 | CSALTASGQSYEQYF
TRBJ2-1 | TRBV5-1 | CASSLRQGGGNEQFF
TRBJ1-3 | TRBV20-1 | CSARRTAGNTIYF
TRBJ2-7 | TRBV20-1 | CSASPSSGQGYEQYF
TRBJ2-1 | TRBV25-1 | CASNQNNEQFF
TRBJ1-5 | TRBV5-6 | CASSLGRIAGGEPQHF
TRBJ1-1 | TRBV5-1 | CASSIDSGYTEAFF
TRBJ2-5 | TRBV7-2 | CASSLGTGGIGNQETQYF
TRBJ2-7 | TRBV5-1 | CATRPGTGFHEQYF
TRBJ1-1 | TRBV7-2 | CASSLRAGASEAFF
TRBJ2-3 | TRBV27 | CASSFTQGSTDTQYF
TRBJ2-2 | TRBV27 | CASSPRRTGELFF
TRBJ2-1 | TRBV20-1 | CSAPGQSYNEQFF
TRBJ2-5 | TRBV12-3/TRBV12-4 | CASRLYEEETQYF
TRBJ1-2 | TRBV3-1 | CASSHLGGEGYTF
TRBJ2-7 | TRBV6-2/TRBV6-3 | CASRSVYEQYF